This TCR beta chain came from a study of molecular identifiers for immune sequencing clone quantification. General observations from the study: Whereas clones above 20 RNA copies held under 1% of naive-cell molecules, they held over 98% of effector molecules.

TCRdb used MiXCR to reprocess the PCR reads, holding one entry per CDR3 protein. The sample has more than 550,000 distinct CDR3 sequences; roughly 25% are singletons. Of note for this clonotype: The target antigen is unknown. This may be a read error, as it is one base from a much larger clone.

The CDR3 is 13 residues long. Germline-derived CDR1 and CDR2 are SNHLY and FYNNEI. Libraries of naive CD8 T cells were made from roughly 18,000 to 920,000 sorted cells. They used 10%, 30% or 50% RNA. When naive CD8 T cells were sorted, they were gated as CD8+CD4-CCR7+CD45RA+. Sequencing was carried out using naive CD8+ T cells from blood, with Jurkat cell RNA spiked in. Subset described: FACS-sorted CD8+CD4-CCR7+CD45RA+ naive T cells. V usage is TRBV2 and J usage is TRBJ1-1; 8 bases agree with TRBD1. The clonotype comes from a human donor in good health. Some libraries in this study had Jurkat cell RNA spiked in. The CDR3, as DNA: TGTGCCAGTATGACAGGGGCGGGTACTGCAGCTTTCTTT. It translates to CASMTGAGTAAFF.